What follows are 27 T cell receptor beta chains derived from one specimen sequenced in a study of response to subunit inactivated influenza vaccine. TCRdb re-called the RT-PCR reads with MiXCR, one entry per CDR3 protein. Counted here are more than 600,000 distinct CDR3 sequences, less than 20% occurring once; the ten biggest clones make up about a tenth. This sample comprised PBMCs from blood, obtained around 5 days after vaccination. These receptors all come from a man aged 45 to 65 who received an inactivated influenza vaccine.

This clonotype was counted a few times. The V gene is TRBV7-9, the J gene TRBJ2-1; D is possibly TRBD1 (8 bases). The V gene lost 4 bases and the J gene lost 9 bases, with 13 bases spanning the gap. Germline V gene data show CDR1 as SEHNR and CDR2 as FQNEAQ (reference sequence). The CDR3 length is 13 residues. CDR3 amino acids: CASSSQGEGEQFF. Here the CDR3 DNA reads TGTGCCAGCAGCTCACAGGGGGAGGGTGAGCAGTTCTTC. Combining the CDR3 with reference TRBV7-9 and TRBJ2-1 gives the whole variable domain DTGVSQNPRHKITKRGQNVTFRCDPISEHNRLYWYRQTLGQGPEFLTYFQNEAQLEKSRLLSDRFSAERPKGSFSTLEIQRTEQGDSAMYLCASSSQGEGEQFFGPGTRLTVL.

This clonotype appeared a few times. The chain links TRBV7-6 to TRBJ2-6, with D possibly matching TRBD2 (5 bases). V dropped 1 base and J dropped 0 bases, with 16 bases sitting between them. From germline, CDR1 is SGHVS and CDR2 FNYEAQ. The CDR3 consists of 19 residues. The CDR3 DNA sequence: TGTGCCAGCAGCTTAGGATGCGGGTGTTGGTTCTCTGGGGCCAACGTCCTGACTTTC. Its protein product is CASSLGCGCWFSGANVLTF.

This rearrangement joins TRBV25-1 to TRBJ2-1; D might be TRBD1 (5 bases). This CDR3 is 11 amino acids long. V was shortened by 6 bases and J by 12 bases, with 12 bases between the two germline ends. The germline V gene has CDR1 MGHDK and CDR2 SYGVNS. The CDR3 sequence is CASRVDILQFF. CDR3 sequence (DNA): TGTGCCAGCAGAGTGGACATATTGCAGTTCTTC.

The CDR3 DNA is TGCGCCAGCAGCCAAGATCTCAGGGGGCAGGGAGAGACCCAGTACTTC. Translation: CASSQDLRGQGETQYF. The chain combines TRBV4-3 with TRBJ2-5; 8 nucleotides agree with TRBD1. CDR1 and CDR2 from the germline V gene are LGHNA and YSLEER. V lost 0 bases and J lost 4; bases outside the gene matches: 7. The CDR3 runs 16 residues.

V gene TRBV29-1 combines with J gene TRBJ2-3, with D possibly called TRBD1 or TRBD2 (5 bases each). Deletions cut 5 bases from V and 0 bases from J, with 12 bases between. This CDR3 contains 14 residues. Germline V CDR1 and CDR2: SQVTM, ANQGSEA. In nucleotides, the CDR3 is TGCAGCGTTAGGGACGGGCCTAGCACAGATACGCAGTATTTT. Protein product: CSVRDGPSTDTQYF.

This clonotype was picked up a small number of times. The rearrangement links TRBV20-1 to TRBJ1-6; the D is unclear. CDR3 length: 15 residues. Germline assignment: CDR1 DFQATT and CDR2 SNEGSKA (reference sequence). V was pared by 2 bases and J by 5 bases, with 13 bases between. CDR3 region: CSARREGWNNSPLHF. For the CDR3, the DNA is TGCAGTGCTAGAAGGGAAGGATGGAATAATTCACCCCTCCACTTT.

The gene calls are TRBV21-1 and TRBJ2-4; the listed D gene, TRBD1, was not tested against the DNA. TRBV21-1 is deemed a pseudogene. This CDR3 region has 19 residues. As DNA, the CDR3 is TGTGCCAGACAAAATCCGGGACAGGGGGCGACTTTAGCCAAAAACATTCAGTACTTC. Protein sequence: CARQNPGQGATLAKNIQYF.

This clonotype was counted a few times. In nucleotides, the CDR3 is TGTGCCAGCAGAAAGCTAGCGGGAGGAGACGAGCAGTACTTC. This translates into CASRKLAGGDEQYF. The V call is TRBV6-2 or TRBV6-3, the J call TRBJ2-7; 11 bases match TRBD2. The CDR3 totals 14 residues. V shed 6 bases and J 5 bases; nucleotides not matched to a gene: 6. Germline V gene sequence: CDR1 MNHEY, CDR2 SVGEGT.

The chain combines TRBV10-3 with TRBJ2-5; 12 bases fit TRBD2. Looked up from germline, CDR1 is ENHRY and CDR2 is SYGVKD. The junction had 9 bases not matched to a gene; V was cut back by 8 bases and J by 5 bases. The CDR3 covers 15 residues. DNA for the CDR3: TGTGCCATCCGTAGAGCTAGCGGGAGGGACGAGACCCAGTACTTC. Its protein is CAIRRASGRDETQYF.

The chain is built from TRBV12-3 or TRBV12-4 and TRBJ2-2, with 7 bases matching TRBD1. The CDR3 totals 15 residues. V shed 6 bases, J shed 0 bases, and the junction held 4 bases outside the gene matches. The CDR3 protein is CASRGTATNTGELFF. CDR3 DNA: TGTGCCAGCAGGGGGACAGCTACGAACACCGGGGAGCTGTTTTTT.

This chain joins TRBV11-2 and TRBJ2-7; D gene uncertain. V was cut by 0 bases and J by 5 bases, with 11 bases left in between. This CDR3 has 14 residues. Germline CDR1 and CDR2: SGHAT and FQNNGV. Written as DNA, the CDR3 is TGTGCCAGCAGCTTAGATCGGGCGTTCAACGAGCAGTACTTC. Its protein is CASSLDRAFNEQYF.

In the case of this clonotype: A read error may produce the germline difference seen at one junction end. CDR3 loop: CATSGPTSKYPDTQYF. The CDR3 nucleotides are TGTGCCACAAGTGGCCCGACTAGCAAGTATCCAGATACGCAGTATTTT. V usage is TRBV24-1 and J usage is TRBJ2-3; the match to TRBD2 covers 7 bases. The CDR3 has 16 residues. Germline V CDR1 and CDR2: KGHDR, SFDVKD.

This clonotype was detected many times. CDR3 DNA: TGTGCCAGCAGTTTAATGGATGGGACAACCTCGAACTATGGCTACACCTTC. Translating gives CASSLMDGTTSNYGYTF. This chain joins TRBV28 and TRBJ1-2; D possibly corresponds to TRBD1 (6 bases). Per germline, CDR1 MDHEN and CDR2 SYDVKM. Deletions cut 2 bases from V and 2 bases from J, with 18 bases between. The CDR3 sequence is 17 residues long.

This clonotype was detected many times. The gene calls are TRBV7-2 and TRBJ2-3, with TRBD2 matching 8 bases. The CDR3 is 14 amino acids. V trimming: 1 base; J trimming: 6 bases; junction bases outside the gene matches: 3. Germline assignment: CDR1 SGHTA and CDR2 FQGNSA. CDR3: CASSLVGGRDTQYF. CDR3 DNA: TGTGCCAGCAGCTTAGTCGGCGGGAGGGATACGCAGTATTTT.

The V call is TRBV12-3 or TRBV12-4, the J call TRBJ2-7; no clear D gene. The CDR3 totals 14 residues. V was cut by 3 bases and J by 6 bases, with 15 bases left in between. Written as DNA, the CDR3 is TGTGCCAGCAGTTTTGACCAGGTCAGTGGCGAGCAGTACTTC. Encoded protein: CASSFDQVSGEQYF.

This clonotype was recorded many times. The chain links TRBV29-1 to TRBJ1-1; D might be TRBD1 (6 bases). CDR3 length: 12 residues. The V gene lost 3 bases and the J gene lost 10 bases, with 15 bases spanning the gap. Per the germline V gene, CDR1 is SQVTM and CDR2 is ANQGSEA. The CDR3 DNA is TGCAGCGTTGACAGGGAGGAGGGGGGAGCTTTCTTT. It encodes CSVDREEGGAFF.

This rearrangement joins TRBV20-1 to TRBJ2-1, with D possibly TRBD2 on 5 matching bases. V gave up 1 base and J gave up 9 bases, with 13 bases separating them. Germline CDR1 and CDR2: DFQATT and SNEGSKA (reference sequence). The CDR3 sequence is 13 residues long. CDR3 loop: CSARGTSFSEQFF. The CDR3 DNA sequence: TGCAGTGCTAGAGGGACTTCGTTCTCTGAGCAGTTCTTC.

This clonotype was counted only a few times. This rearrangement joins TRBV20-1 to TRBJ2-7, with 8 bases aligning to TRBD2. This CDR3 contains 13 residues. Germline-derived CDR1 and CDR2 are DFQATT and SNEGSKA (reference sequence). Trimming cost V 6 bases and J 5 bases; bases outside gene matches: 9. The CDR3 loop reads CSADGTSADEQYF. Written as DNA, the CDR3 is TGCAGTGCGGACGGGACTAGTGCGGACGAGCAGTACTTC.

Many counts were recorded for this clonotype. The chain couples TRBV4-1 to TRBJ1-6; 9 bases agree with TRBD1. Trimming at V came to 2 bases and at J to 9 bases, leaving 5 bases not matched to a gene. This CDR3 is built from 15 residues. The germline V gene encodes CDR1 MGHRA and CDR2 YSYEKL. The CDR3 coding sequence is TGCGCCAGCAGCCAAAGCGGACAGGGGACTTCACCCCTCCACTTT. The encoded protein is CASSQSGQGTSPLHF.

The chain has TRBV20-1 and TRBJ2-7; TRBD2 might be the D (6 bases). Looked up from germline, CDR1 is DFQATT and CDR2 is SNEGSKA (reference sequence). Trimming cost V 4 bases and J 4 bases, with 8 bases left between them. The CDR3 is 11 amino acids. CDR3 residues: CSAKAGYEQYF. CDR3 bases: TGCAGTGCTAAGGCGGGATACGAGCAGTACTTC.

The genes are TRBV10-3 and TRBJ2-2; TRBD1 matches at 8 bases. The CDR3 extends over 13 amino acids. After removal of 10 bases from V and 8 bases from J, the junction contained 9 bases not matched to a gene. In germline, CDR1 is ENHRY, CDR2 SYGVKD. As DNA, the CDR3 is TGTGCCACCGGGCCAGGGGGCGGGGGGGAGCTGTTTTTT. Its protein product is CATGPGGGGELFF.

There are many counts of this clonotype. J is TRBJ2-5 and V is TRBV29-1, with D possibly TRBD2 on 5 matching bases. V dropped 4 bases and J dropped 2 bases, with 14 bases sitting between them. Per the germline V gene, CDR1 is SQVTM and CDR2 is ANQGSEA. This CDR3 has 14 residues. The CDR3 sequence is CSVVSAGFQETQYF. The CDR3 coding sequence is TGCAGCGTTGTATCGGCGGGTTTTCAAGAGACCCAGTACTTC.

The V call is TRBV12-2, the J call TRBJ1-2; whether TRBD1, the table's D call, matches the DNA was not checked. TRBV12-2 is classified as a pseudogene. The CDR3 runs 12 residues. The CDR3 here is CASRLAGQGYTF. CDR3 coding DNA: TGTGCAAGTCGCTTAGCGGGACAAGGCTACACCTTC.

V and J are TRBV5-1 and TRBJ2-7; TRBD2 matches at 8 bases. The CDR3 contains 14 residues. Germline values: CDR1 SGHRS, CDR2 YFSETQ. V trimming: 4 bases; J trimming: 6 bases; junction bases outside the gene matches: 9. CDR3 sequence: CASSHGRASREQYF. The CDR3 DNA is TGCGCCAGCAGCCACGGGAGGGCCTCCCGCGAGCAGTACTTC.

The genes are TRBV28 and TRBJ1-1; TRBD1 aligns across 7 bases. Looked up from germline, CDR1 is MDHEN and CDR2 is SYDVKM. Trimming removed 9 bases from V and 3 bases from J; junction bases left unmatched: 7. The CDR3 extends over 13 amino acids. CDR3 protein: CASSRGLYTEAFF. In DNA form, the CDR3 reads TGTGCCAGTTCAAGGGGGCTCTACACTGAAGCTTTCTTT.

At least ten counts were recorded for this clonotype. The rearrangement uses TRBV6-5 and TRBJ1-1, with D tentatively TRBD1 (6 bases). The CDR3 is 13 residues long. Germline lookup yields CDR1 MNHEY and CDR2 SVGAGI. V was shortened by 2 bases and J by 6 bases, with 10 bases between the two germline ends. CDR3 sequence reads: CASSYRRTAEAFF. CDR3 DNA sequence: TGTGCCAGCAGTTACCGACGGACAGCTGAAGCTTTCTTT.

The gene calls are TRBV10-2 and TRBJ2-7; the D is unclear. The CDR3 has 12 amino acids. Trimming took off 5 bases at V and 5 bases at J, with 10 bases between the two ends. Germline loops: CDR1 WSHSY, CDR2 SAAADI. The CDR3 DNA reads as TGCGCCAGCAGTTTCAATCTTAACGAGCAGTACTTC. This sequence encodes CASSFNLNEQYF.